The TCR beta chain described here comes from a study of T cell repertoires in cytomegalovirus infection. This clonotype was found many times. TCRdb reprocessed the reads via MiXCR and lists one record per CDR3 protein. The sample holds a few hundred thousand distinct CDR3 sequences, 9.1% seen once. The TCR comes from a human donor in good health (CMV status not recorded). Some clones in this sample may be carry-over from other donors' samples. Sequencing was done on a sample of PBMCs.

The CDR3 protein is CASSLGLWDYSRNTGELFF. CDR3 nucleotides: TGTGCCAGCAGCTTAGGTCTATGGGACTACTCGAGGAACACCGGGGAGCTGTTTTTT. J is TRBJ2-2 and V is TRBV7-8; 7 bases align to TRBD2. The V gene end was trimmed by 1 base and the J gene end by 1 base; junction bases not matched to a gene: 12. The length of the CDR3 is 19 residues. From germline, CDR1 is SGHVS and CDR2 FQNEAQ.